The 28 T cell receptor beta chains in this list originate from one sample, sequenced in a study of graft-versus-host responses after intestinal transplantation. Sequenced by immunoSEQ multiplex PCR; TCRdb stores in-frame clones only, minus some. This table has 25,000 to 35,000 clones, just under 95% appearing once. The sequencing used PBMCs, collected 66 days after intestinal transplant. The receptors stem from a human patient who received an intestinal transplant, so some T cells may come from the graft donor.

V gene TRBV28 combines with J gene TRBJ1-3; D uncertain. V was cut by 2 bases and J by 0 bases, with 8 bases left in between. The CDR3 contains 15 residues. Germline CDR1 is MDHEN and CDR2 is SYDVKM. The CDR3 DNA sequence: TGTGCCAGCAGTTTAGTCCAGGACTCTGGAAACACCATATATTTT. Translating it yields CASSLVQDSGNTIYF.

The chain has TRBV6-1 and TRBJ1-5; perhaps TRBD1 as D (5 bases). V was clipped by 2 bases and J by 3 bases, with 8 bases between them. Germline CDR1 reads MNHNS; CDR2 reads SASEGT. CDR3 length: 14 amino acids. In nucleotides, the CDR3 is TGTGCCAGCAGTGAATTAGGGGACAATCAGCCCCAGCATTTT. Protein sequence: CASSELGDNQPQHF.

V is TRBV2 and J is TRBJ2-2; 8 positions agree with TRBD2. Germline lookup yields CDR1 SNHLY and CDR2 FYNNEI. With 6 bases clipped from V and 2 bases from J, the junction kept 8 bases outside the gene matches. The length of the CDR3 is 16 residues. The CDR3 DNA reads TGTGCCAGCAGACTGGGACTAGTAGAAAACACCGGGGAGCTGTTTTTT. This sequence encodes CASRLGLVENTGELFF.

The V and J genes are TRBV19 and TRBJ1-5; 9 positions match TRBD1. Germline V CDR1 and CDR2: LNHDA, SQIVND (reference sequence). CDR3 length equals 22 residues. Trimming cost V 0 bases and J 0 bases; bases outside gene matches: 18. CDR3 DNA: TGTGCCAGTAGTATAGATGTTTTCAGGTGGGACAGGGAGCTTTATAGCAATCAGCCCCAGCATTTT. This codes for CASSIDVFRWDRELYSNQPQHF.

The V call is TRBV4-3, the J call TRBJ2-7; 11 nucleotides match TRBD2. Per the germline V gene, CDR1 is LGHNA and CDR2 is YSLEER. Trimming at V came to 0 bases and at J to 3 bases, leaving 1 base not matched to a gene. This CDR3 region has 15 residues. This chain's CDR3 is CASSQDGTSGYEQYF. The CDR3 DNA reads as TGCGCCAGCAGCCAAGACGGGACTAGCGGCTACGAGCAGTACTTC.

The V gene is TRBV5-6, the J gene TRBJ1-1; 8 bases line up with TRBD1. V lost 4 bases to trimming and J lost 1 base; unmatched junction nucleotides: 6. Germline loops: CDR1 SGHDT, CDR2 YYEEEE. This CDR3 comprises 15 residues. The CDR3 sequence: CASSPAGTGNTEAFF. CDR3 DNA: TGTGCCAGCAGCCCGGCGGGGACAGGGAACACTGAAGCTTTCTTT.

CDR3 loop: CASNLAGEDTQYF. DNA of the CDR3: TGTGCCAGCAACTTAGCGGGGGAAGATACGCAGTATTTT. The rearrangement joins TRBV6-5 to TRBJ2-3; TRBD2 matches at 9 bases. V gave up 7 bases and J gave up 5 bases; unmatched junction bases: 4. Looked up from germline, CDR1 is MNHEY and CDR2 is SVGAGI. The length of the CDR3 is 13 residues.

This clone was found a few times. The J gene is TRBJ2-7, the V gene TRBV29-1; D is undetermined. The CDR3 is made up of 13 amino acids. The germline V and J ends were trimmed by 7 bases and 1 base, with 14 bases remaining between them. Germline V gives CDR1 SQVTM, CDR2 ANQGSEA. The CDR3 here is CSGLNTDSYEQYF. The CDR3 coding sequence is TGCAGCGGCCTAAATACTGATTCCTACGAGCAGTACTTC.

The rearrangement uses TRBV10-3 and TRBJ2-1; 15 nucleotides match TRBD2. The V gene end was trimmed by 6 bases and the J gene end by 7 bases; junction bases not matched to a gene: 13. The CDR3 is 18 amino acids. Germline values: CDR1 ENHRY, CDR2 SYGVKD. CDR3: CAIRGLAGGPFALNEQFF. The CDR3 DNA follows: TGTGCCATCAGAGGACTAGCGGGAGGGCCTTTCGCCCTGAATGAGCAGTTCTTC.

This sequence joins TRBV27 and TRBJ2-7; maybe TRBD2 (5 bases). The germline gives CDR1 MNHEY, CDR2 SMNVEV (reference sequence). The CDR3 spans 14 residues. V gave up 2 bases and J gave up 3 bases, with 11 bases separating them. CDR3 nucleotide sequence: TGTGCCAGCAGTTTACGGCTCGGAGGCTACGAGCAGTACTTC. This translates into CASSLRLGGYEQYF.

The chain is built from TRBV5-5 and TRBJ1-6; 9 positions agree with TRBD1. Losses at the gene ends were 5 bases for V and 11 bases for J; bases not matched to a gene: 11. The germline V gene has CDR1 SGHKS and CDR2 YYEKEE (reference sequence). The CDR3 is 15 amino acids. The CDR3 is CASRPEPGTGTPLHF. CDR3 sequence (DNA): TGTGCCAGCAGGCCAGAACCCGGGACAGGGACACCCCTCCACTTT.

J is TRBJ2-5 and V is TRBV6-1; 8 bases line up with TRBD2. The J segment lost 5 bases and the V segment lost 6 bases, leaving 11 bases of the junction unmatched. Germline CDR1 reads MNHNS; CDR2 reads SASEGT. This CDR3 has 15 amino acids. Here the CDR3 DNA reads TGTGCCAGCAGACTTACAGCGGGAGTAGCGGAGACCCAGTACTTC. Translation gives CASRLTAGVAETQYF.

This chain connects TRBV5-6 to TRBJ2-3, with D perhaps being TRBD1 or TRBD2 (6 bases each). The CDR3 length is 14 residues. The V gene lost 3 bases and the J gene lost 0 bases, with 8 bases spanning the gap. The germline gives CDR1 SGHDT, CDR2 YYEEEE. The CDR3 region has the DNA TGTGCCAGCAGCTGGGGGGCTAGCACAGATACGCAGTATTTT. It codes for CASSWGASTDTQYF.

The gene calls are TRBV11-2 and TRBJ2-2; 12 bases map to TRBD2. The CDR3 loop spans 18 amino acids. J lost 6 bases, V lost 0 bases, and 8 bases had no gene match. Germline V gene lookup returns CDR1 SGHAT and CDR2 FQNNGV. The chain's CDR3 is CASSLDPASGRVPGELFF. CDR3 DNA: TGTGCCAGCAGCTTAGATCCCGCTAGCGGGAGGGTGCCCGGGGAGCTGTTTTTT.

This sequence joins TRBV6-6 and TRBJ2-5; no clear D. The last part of the DNA fits TRBJ2-7 better; the J call may be wrong. Germline V gene sequence: CDR1 MNHNY, CDR2 SVGAGI (reference sequence). CDR3 length: 14 residues. CDR3 amino acids: CASSYGLLGYEQYF. The CDR3 DNA sequence: TGTGCCAGCAGTTACGGGCTACTCGGCTACGAGCAGTACTTC.

This chain joins TRBV7-9 and TRBJ1-2; a possible D gene is TRBD1 (5 bases). The V end was cut by 1 base, the J end by 4 bases, with 13 bases between. Germline assignment: CDR1 SEHNR and CDR2 FQNEAQ (reference sequence). CDR3 length: 15 residues. In DNA form, the CDR3 reads TGTGCCAGCAGCTTAGGGCCGGGACGGCCCTATGGCTACACCTTC. Its protein product is CASSLGPGRPYGYTF.

V is TRBV5-1 and J is TRBJ2-2, with a weak D call TRBD1 (6 bases). The CDR3 loop spans 21 amino acids. V lost 4 bases and J lost 4, with 32 bases in between. Germline loops: CDR1 SGHRS, CDR2 YFSETQ. The CDR3 region is CASSPRQVLRTKIGFTGELFF. The CDR3 DNA is TGCGCCAGCAGCCCTAGACAGGTCCTTCGGACGAAAATTGGGTTCACCGGGGAGCTGTTTTTT.

This clone was counted once. This chain uses TRBV7-9 with TRBJ2-7; D gene ambiguous. The CDR3 length is 13 residues. Germline CDR1 is SEHNR and CDR2 is FQNEAQ (reference sequence). The ends were cut back, 4 bases at V and 2 bases at J, with 9 bases in the middle. CDR3 amino acids: CASSSRRAYEQYF. The DNA for the CDR3 is TGTGCCAGCAGCTCTCGACGCGCCTACGAGCAGTACTTC. Filled out from reference TRBV7-9 and TRBJ2-7, the complete variable domain reads DTGVSQNPRHKITKRGQNVTFRCDPISEHNRLYWYRQTLGQGPEFLTYFQNEAQLEKSRLLSDRFSAERPKGSFSTLEIQRTEQGDSAMYLCASSSRRAYEQYFGPGTRLTVT.

The rearrangement links TRBV4-2 to TRBJ2-1, with 14 nucleotides matching TRBD2. The CDR3 loop spans 21 amino acids. Germline CDR1 LGHNA, CDR2 YNFKEQ. V trimming: 0 bases; J trimming: 8 bases; junction bases outside the gene matches: 18. CDR3 in DNA: TGTGCCAGCAGCCAAGAGGCCTCGAGACTAGCGGGGGGGCCGTCGTATGATGAGCAGTTCTTC. Translated, it gives CASSQEASRLAGGPSYDEQFF.

The chain recombines TRBV21-1 with TRBJ1-5. TRBV21-1 is an annotated pseudogene. The CDR3 runs to 14 residues. CDR3 amino acids: CASSLQGPCQPQHF. In DNA, the CDR3 is TGTGCCAGCAGCTTGCAAGGGCCTTGTCAGCCCCAGCATTTT.

The chain joins TRBV14 to TRBJ1-4, with D possibly being TRBD1 (5 bases). Germline V gene data show CDR1 as SGHDN and CDR2 as FVKESK. V dropped 4 bases and J dropped 8 bases, with 14 bases sitting between them. The CDR3 is made up of 14 amino acids. The CDR3 reads CASSPRDGQEKLFF. The CDR3, as DNA: TGTGCCAGCAGCCCCAGGGACGGGCAGGAAAAACTGTTTTTT.

This clone has a handful of counts. The chain joins TRBV6-1 to TRBJ1-3; maybe TRBD1 (5 bases). In germline, CDR1 is MNHNS, CDR2 SASEGT. Deletions cut 3 bases from V and 3 bases from J, with 6 bases between. This CDR3 is built from 13 residues. The CDR3 reads CASSDRVGNTIYF. The CDR3 nucleotides are TGTGCCAGCAGTGACAGGGTTGGAAACACCATATATTTT.

CDR3 sequence (DNA): TGTGCCAGCAGCAACAGATGGGGGCGGGAGGAGACCCAGTACTTC. Protein sequence: CASSNRWGREETQYF. The V gene is TRBV7-8, the J gene TRBJ2-5; D may be TRBD2 (7 bases). The CDR3 is made up of 15 amino acids. CDR1 and CDR2 (germline): SGHVS, FQNEAQ. The ends were cut back, 5 bases at V and 5 bases at J, with 18 bases in the middle.

The chain combines TRBV7-8 with TRBJ2-1; 7 bases fit TRBD2. Per germline, CDR1 SGHVS and CDR2 FQNEAQ. V trimming: 4 bases; J trimming: 0 bases; junction bases outside the gene matches: 9. The CDR3 is 17 residues long. The CDR3, as DNA: TGTGCCAGCAGCTCATTACTAGCGCTCTACTCCTACAATGAGCAGTTCTTC. Translation gives CASSSLLALYSYNEQFF.

This clone was counted once. The chain couples TRBV5-1 to TRBJ2-2, with 10 bases that match TRBD1. V trimming: 6 bases; J trimming: 5 bases; junction bases outside the gene matches: 7. This CDR3 contains 15 residues. CDR1 is SGHRS and CDR2 is YFSETQ in the germline V gene. CDR3 loop: CASNGGQGITGELFF. The DNA for the CDR3 is TGCGCCAGCAATGGGGGACAGGGGATTACCGGGGAGCTGTTTTTT.

This rearrangement joins TRBV27 to TRBJ2-1, with 7 bases matching TRBD2. The CDR3 covers 15 residues. J gave up 2 bases and V 2 bases, and 3 bases lay outside the gene matches. Germline V gene lookup returns CDR1 MNHEY and CDR2 SMNVEV (reference sequence). CDR3 protein: CASSLGGSPYNEQFF. CDR3 DNA sequence: TGTGCCAGCAGTTTAGGCGGGAGCCCCTACAATGAGCAGTTCTTC.

The CDR3 nucleotides are TGTGCCAGCAGCCCCAATAGGGGGGGCGAGCAGTACTTC. Protein: CASSPNRGGEQYF. This rearrangement joins TRBV7-8 to TRBJ2-7; D possibly corresponds to TRBD2 (7 bases). Trimming took off 5 bases at V and 6 bases at J, with 14 bases between the two ends. CDR1 SGHVS and CDR2 FQNEAQ come from the germline V gene. The CDR3 length is 13 residues.

The chain recombines TRBV6-1 with TRBJ2-7; a weak D match, TRBD2 (5 bases). There are 13 residues in the CDR3. Trimming cost V 6 bases and J 2 bases, with 11 bases left between them. Germline values: CDR1 MNHNS, CDR2 SASEGT. The CDR3 here is CASRMDGTYEQYF. In nucleotides, the CDR3 is TGTGCCAGCAGGATGGACGGGACCTACGAGCAGTACTTC.